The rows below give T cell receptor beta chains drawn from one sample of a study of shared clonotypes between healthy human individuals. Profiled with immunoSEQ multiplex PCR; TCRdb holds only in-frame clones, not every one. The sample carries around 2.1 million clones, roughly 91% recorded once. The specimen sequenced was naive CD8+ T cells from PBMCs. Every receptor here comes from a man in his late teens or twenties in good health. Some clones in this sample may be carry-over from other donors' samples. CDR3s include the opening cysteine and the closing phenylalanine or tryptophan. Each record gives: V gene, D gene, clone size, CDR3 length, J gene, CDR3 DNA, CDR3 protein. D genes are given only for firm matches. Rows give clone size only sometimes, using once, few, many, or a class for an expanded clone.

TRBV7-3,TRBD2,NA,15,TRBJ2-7,TGTGCCAGCAGCTTAGGACTAGCGGGAGCCTACGAGCAGTACTTC,CASSLGLAGAYEQYF
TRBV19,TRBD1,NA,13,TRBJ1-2,TGTGCCAGTAGCGACGACAGGGGAGATGGCTACACCTTC,CASSDDRGDGYTF
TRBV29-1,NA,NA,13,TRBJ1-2,TGCAGCGTTGAATGGTCGAGATTTGATGGCTACACCTTC,CSVEWSRFDGYTF
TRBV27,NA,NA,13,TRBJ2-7,TGTGCCAGCAGGAGGCCACTGGACCGCGAGCAGTACTTC,CASRRPLDREQYF
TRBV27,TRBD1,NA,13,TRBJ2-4,TGTGCCAGCAGTTACGACAGGGGGAACATTCAGTACTTC,CASSYDRGNIQYF
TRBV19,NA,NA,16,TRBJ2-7,TGTGCCAGTAGTCCCTTAACGGAAACTGGCTTTTACGAGCAGTACTTC,CASSPLTETGFYEQYF
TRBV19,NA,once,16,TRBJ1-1,TGTGCCAGTAGTATAGGGCAAGCGGAAGAGGCCACTGAAGCTTTCTTT,CASSIGQAEEATEAFF
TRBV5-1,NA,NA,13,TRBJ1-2,TGCGCCAGCAGTGAATCCGGGGGCTATGGCTACACCTTC,CASSESGGYGYTF
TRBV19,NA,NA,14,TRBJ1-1,TGTGCCAGTAGTCTAAAGCACAAGAACACTGAAGCTTTCTTT,CASSLKHKNTEAFF
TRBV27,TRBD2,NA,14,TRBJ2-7,TGTGCCAGCAGAGCGGGAGTACGCGACTACGAGCAGTACTTC,CASRAGVRDYEQYF
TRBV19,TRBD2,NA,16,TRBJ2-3,TGTGCCAGTAGTATATGGGCCCGCGGGGGTTTAGGTACGCAGTATTTT,CASSIWARGGLGTQYF
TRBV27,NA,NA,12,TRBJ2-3,TGTGCCAGCAGTTTATCCGCAGATACGCAGTATTTT,CASSLSADTQYF
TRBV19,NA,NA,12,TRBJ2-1,TGTGCCAGTAGTATAGACGCAGGTGAGCAGTTCTTC,CASSIDAGEQFF
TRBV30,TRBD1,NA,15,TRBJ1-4,TGTGCCGACGGGGGGACAGGGGCAACTAATGAAAAACTGTTTTTT,CADGGTGATNEKLFF
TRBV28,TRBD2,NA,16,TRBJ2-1,TGTGCCAGCAGTTCCTTTAGCGGGATAAAGGGGCCTGAGCAGTTCTTC,CASSSFSGIKGPEQFF
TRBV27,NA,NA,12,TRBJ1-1,TGCTTCTCCGGGAGCATACCGCGGGAAGCTTTCTTT,CFSGSIPREAFF
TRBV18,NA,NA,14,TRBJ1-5,TGTGCCAGCTCACTCTCAGCGGGTAATCAGCCCCAGCATTTT,CASSLSAGNQPQHF
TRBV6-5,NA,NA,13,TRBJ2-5,TGTGCCAGCAGGTGGACCGGGGAAGAGACCCAGTACTTC,CASRWTGEETQYF
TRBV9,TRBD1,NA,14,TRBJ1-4,TGTGCCAGCAGCGCCCGGACAGGTGATGAAAAACTGTTTTTT,CASSARTGDEKLFF
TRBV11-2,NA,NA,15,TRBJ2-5,TGTGCCAGCAGCTTGGGCAACGGTCTCGGGGAGACCCAGTACTTC,CASSLGNGLGETQYF
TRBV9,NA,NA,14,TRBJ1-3,TGTGCCAGCAGCGTAGAGGCCAGGGAGAACACCATATATTTT,CASSVEARENTIYF
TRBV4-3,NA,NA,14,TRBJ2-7,TGCGCCAGCAGCCAAGGAGGGCGCGGCTACGAGCAGTACTTC,CASSQGGRGYEQYF
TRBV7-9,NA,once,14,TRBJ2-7,TGTGCCAGCAGCTTAGCCTTTGTTAGTGGCGAGCAGTACTTC,CASSLAFVSGEQYF
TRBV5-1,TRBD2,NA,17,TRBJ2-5,TGCGCCAGCAGCCCAAAGTCGGGGGGACTAGGGGAAGAGACCCAGTACTTC,CASSPKSGGLGEETQYF
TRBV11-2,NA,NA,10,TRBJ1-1,TGTGCCAGCAGCCACACTGAAGCTTTCTTT,CASSHTEAFF
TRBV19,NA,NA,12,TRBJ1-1,TGTGCCAGTACGAAAGGGACGGTTGAAGCTTTCTTT,CASTKGTVEAFF
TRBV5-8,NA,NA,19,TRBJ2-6,TGTGCCAGCAGCCTATTGTTTCCGAGACAGTCCCCCGGGGCCAACGTCCTGACTTTC,CASSLLFPRQSPGANVLTF
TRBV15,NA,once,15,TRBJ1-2,TGTGCCACCAGCAGGACCGACAGATTTAACTATGGCTACACCTTC,CATSRTDRFNYGYTF
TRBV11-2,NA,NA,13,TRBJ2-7,TGTGCCAGCAGCTCGGGACGGACCTACGAGCAGTACTTC,CASSSGRTYEQYF
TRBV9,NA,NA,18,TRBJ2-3,TGTGCCAGCAGCCTCAAACAGGGCTACCAACCCGTCACAGATACGCAGTATTTT,CASSLKQGYQPVTDTQYF
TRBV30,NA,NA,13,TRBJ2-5,TGTGCCTGGAGAGGGGGGAACCAAGAGACCCAGTACTTC,CAWRGGNQETQYF
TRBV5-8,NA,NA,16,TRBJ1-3,TGTGCCAGCAGAAGGGAGGGGAGCAGCTCTGGAAACACCATATATTTT,CASRREGSSSGNTIYF
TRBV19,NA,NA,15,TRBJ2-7,TGTGCCAGTAGTATATTCGGGCAGTTATTCTACGAGCAGTACTTC,CASSIFGQLFYEQYF
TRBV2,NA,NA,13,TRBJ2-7,TGTGCCAGCAGTGAGTATCTCAGTCCCGAGCAGTACTTC,CASSEYLSPEQYF
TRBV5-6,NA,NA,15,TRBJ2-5,TGTGCCAGCAGCTTGGCGGCAGGGTCGGGAGAGACCCAGTACTTC,CASSLAAGSGETQYF
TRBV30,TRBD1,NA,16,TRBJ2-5,TGTGCCTGGAGTTGGGGACAGGGGACTCCCCGGGAGACCCAGTACTTC,CAWSWGQGTPRETQYF
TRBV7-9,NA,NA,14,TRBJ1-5,TGTGCCAGCAGCTTAGGGGGTGTCAATCAGCCCCAGCATTTT,CASSLGGVNQPQHF
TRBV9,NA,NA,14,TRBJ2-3,TGTGCCAGCAGCGAGTGGCAGTTTTCAGATACGCAGTATTTT,CASSEWQFSDTQYF
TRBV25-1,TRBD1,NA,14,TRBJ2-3,TGTGCCAGCCAAACAGGGGGGATCACAGATACGCAGTATTTT,CASQTGGITDTQYF
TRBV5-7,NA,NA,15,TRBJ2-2,TGTGCCAGCAGCTTGTACGGGGTTAAAGGCGGGGAGCTGTTTTTT,CASSLYGVKGGELFF
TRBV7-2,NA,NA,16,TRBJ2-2,TGTGCCAGCAGCTGGGGGACTCTACGGAACACCGGGGAGCTGTTTTTT,CASSWGTLRNTGELFF
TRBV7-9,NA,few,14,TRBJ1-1,TGTGCCAGCACCCAACGGGGGAGGGACCATGAAGCTTTCTTT,CASTQRGRDHEAFF
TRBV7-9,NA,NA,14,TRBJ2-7,TGTGCCAGCAGCTTAGCAGGGATCGGGAACGAGCAGTACTTC,CASSLAGIGNEQYF
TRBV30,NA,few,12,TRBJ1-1,TGTGCCTGGAGTGTTGTGAGCCCTGAAGCTTTCTTT,CAWSVVSPEAFF
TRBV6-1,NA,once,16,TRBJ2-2,TGTGCCAGCAGTGAATGGCAGCTCTCGAACACCGGGGAGCTGTTTTTT,CASSEWQLSNTGELFF
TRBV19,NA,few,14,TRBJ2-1,TGTGCCAGTAGTATAGCGGGAGTTTACAATGAGCAGTTCTTC,CASSIAGVYNEQFF
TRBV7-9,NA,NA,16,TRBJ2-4,TGTGCCAGCACCTCTAGCCGGGGGTTAGCCAAAAACATTCAGTACTTC,CASTSSRGLAKNIQYF
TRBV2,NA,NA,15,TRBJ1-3,TGTGCCAGCAGTGAAGGGAGAATAATTGGAAACACCATATATTTT,CASSEGRIIGNTIYF
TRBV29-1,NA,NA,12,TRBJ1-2,TGCAGCGTTGTGGGAGGGTTTCTTGGCTACACCTTC,CSVVGGFLGYTF